This TCR beta chain was documented in a study of early T cells in non-severe SARS-CoV-2 infection. Overall study: Unpaired chains resulted from sequencing bulk RNA of unsorted whole blood.

This clonotype was seen a handful of times. What it binds is not known. Each single cDNA molecule received a unique molecular identifier. A single record per CDR3 protein comes from TCRdb applying MiXCR to the 5' RACE reads. The repertoire holds 60,000 to 70,000 distinct CDR3 sequences, with 4.5% to 7.5% as singletons. Study-wide results and caveats: VDJdb matching, biased toward anti-spike CD8 responses, missed private and CD4 specificities.

This CDR3 has 14 amino acids. The V and J ends lost 4 bases and 8 bases respectively, with 17 bases between them. Per germline, CDR1 SGHTA and CDR2 FQGNSA. The chain carries TRBV7-2 and TRBJ1-2; D unclear. This receptor was obtained from an adult who was a healthcare worker with PCR-confirmed SARS-CoV-2 infection or an uninfected control (not recorded which). The source was whole blood, collected at baseline. The DNA of the CDR3 is TGTGCCAGCAGCTCCCTTGGCACCAAAAGAGGCTACACCTTC. This sequence encodes CASSSLGTKRGYTF.